This is a list of T cell receptor beta chains from one sample in a study of T cell changes during pregnancy in multiple sclerosis. Sequenced by immunoSEQ multiplex PCR; TCRdb stores in-frame clones only, minus some. The table lists about 110,000 clones, less than 95% of them singletons, with roughly 1.6% in the top ten. The sample consisted of peripheral blood, taken before pregnancy. The receptors here all came from a female donor with multiple sclerosis, enrolled in a pregnancy study. The CDR3 runs from the conserved cysteine through the conserved F or W. D genes are given only for firm matches. A row's size may be missing; if present it is once, few, many or a size class.

CASSYRDSNTEAFF	TGTGCCAGCAGTTACAGGGACAGTAACACTGAAGCTTTCTTT	TRBV6-5	TRBJ1-1	TRBD1	-
CASSYRGQGLEKLFF	TGTGCCAGCAGTTACAGGGGACAGGGTTTGGAAAAACTGTTTTTT	TRBV6-5	TRBJ1-4	TRBD1	-
CASSEGQIEQFF	TGCGCCAGCAGTGAAGGACAGATTGAGCAGTTCTTC	TRBV5-1	TRBJ2-1	-	-
CASSLSNPGANVLTF	TGCGCCAGCAGCTTGTCTAACCCTGGGGCCAACGTCCTGACTTTC	TRBV5-1	TRBJ2-6	-	-
CASSVGITSAGFGANVLTF	TGTGCCAGCAGCGTAGGGATTACTTCAGCAGGGTTCGGGGCCAACGTCCTGACTTTC	TRBV9	TRBJ2-6	-	-
CASSPIAGAYEQYF	TGTGCCAGCAGCCCAATAGCGGGGGCCTACGAGCAGTACTTC	TRBV27	TRBJ2-7	TRBD2	-
CASSLEGTGVSSPLHF	TGTGCCAGCAGCTTAGAGGGGACAGGGGTGTCTTCACCCCTCCACTTT	TRBV7-2	TRBJ1-6	TRBD1	-
CASSGTGLYNEQFF	TGCGCCAGCAGTGGGACAGGCCTATACAATGAGCAGTTCTTC	TRBV10-1	TRBJ2-1	TRBD1	-
CASSLGGSSYNEQFF	TGTGCCAGCAGCTTGGGCGGGAGCTCCTACAATGAGCAGTTCTTC	TRBV5-4	TRBJ2-1	TRBD2	-
CASSLDARELNEQFF	TGTGCCAGCAGTTTAGATGCGCGGGAGCTCAATGAGCAGTTCTTC	TRBV6-6	TRBJ2-1	TRBD2	-
CASSPTESSYNEQFF	TGTGCCAGTTCTCCCACAGAGAGCTCCTACAATGAGCAGTTCTTC	TRBV19	TRBJ2-1	-	-
CASSTVAGRFEQYF	TGTGCCAGTAGTACCGTAGCGGGGAGGTTCGAGCAGTACTTC	TRBV19	TRBJ2-7	TRBD2	-
CASSPGTGNTGELFF	TGTGCCAGCTCACCCGGGACAGGAAACACCGGGGAGCTGTTTTTT	TRBV18	TRBJ2-2	TRBD1	once
CASSKGEQGGHEQFF	TGTGCCAGCTCCAAAGGAGAACAGGGAGGGCATGAGCAGTTCTTC	TRBV6-5	TRBJ2-1	-	-
CASSLVAGTGELFF	TGTGCCAGCAGTTTAGTAGCGGGCACCGGGGAGCTGTTTTTT	TRBV27	TRBJ2-2	TRBD2	-
CASSQDPTSGGYEQYF	TGTGCCAGCAGCCAAGACCCGACTAGCGGGGGCTACGAGCAGTACTTC	TRBV7-9	TRBJ2-7	TRBD2	-
CASSLRMWGGEQYF	TGTGCCAGCAGCTTACGGATGTGGGGCGGCGAGCAGTACTTC	TRBV7-2	TRBJ2-7	-	-
CASSVGQGVDWETQYF	TGTGCCAGCAGCGTAGGTCAGGGGGTAGATTGGGAGACCCAGTACTTC	TRBV9	TRBJ2-5	TRBD1	once
CASSVVTSGTGELFF	TGTGCCAGCAGTGTAGTGACTAGCGGCACCGGGGAGCTGTTTTTT	TRBV2	TRBJ2-2	TRBD2	-
CASSAYTFRDSNFEQYF	TGTGCCAGCAGTGCCTACACCTTCCGGGACTCTAATTTCGAGCAGTACTTC	TRBV27	TRBJ2-7	-	-
CASGTSGRVRETQYF	TGTGCCAGCGGGACTAGCGGGAGAGTGCGAGAGACCCAGTACTTC	TRBV28	TRBJ2-5	TRBD2	-
CAWSLSGGSGTQYF	TGTGCCTGGAGTCTCAGCGGGGGGTCGGGTACGCAGTATTTT	TRBV30	TRBJ2-3	TRBD2	once
CASSVGASYNEQFF	TGTGCCAGCAGTGTGGGCGCCTCCTACAATGAGCAGTTCTTC	TRBV2	TRBJ2-1	-	-
CASSPQTTGNEQYF	TGTGCCAGCTCACCTCAAACGACAGGGAACGAGCAGTACTTC	TRBV18	TRBJ2-7	TRBD1	-
CASRELAGGNNEQFF	TGTGCCAGCAGGGAGCTAGCGGGAGGGAACAATGAGCAGTTCTTC	TRBV2	TRBJ2-1	TRBD2	-
CASRQDYPERGELFF	TGTGCCAGCAGACAGGACTACCCCGAGCGGGGGGAGCTGTTTTTT	TRBV13	TRBJ2-2	-	-